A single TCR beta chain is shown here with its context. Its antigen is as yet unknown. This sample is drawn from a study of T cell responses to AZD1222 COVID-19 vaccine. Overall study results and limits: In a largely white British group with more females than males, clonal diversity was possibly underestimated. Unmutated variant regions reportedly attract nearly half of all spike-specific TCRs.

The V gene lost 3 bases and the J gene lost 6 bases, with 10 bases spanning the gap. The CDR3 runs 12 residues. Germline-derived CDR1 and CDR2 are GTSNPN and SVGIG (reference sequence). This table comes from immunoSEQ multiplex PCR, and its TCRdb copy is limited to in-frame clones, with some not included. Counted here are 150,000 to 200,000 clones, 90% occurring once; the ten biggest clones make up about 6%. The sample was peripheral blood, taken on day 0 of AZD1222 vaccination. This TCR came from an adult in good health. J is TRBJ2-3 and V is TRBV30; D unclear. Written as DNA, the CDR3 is TGTGCCTGGAGAGGCATGAGGGATACGCAGTATTTT. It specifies CAWRGMRDTQYF.